Given below is one T cell receptor beta chain in context. Libraries were prepared by immunoSEQ multiplex PCR; TCRdb keeps only in-frame clonotypes and omits some of them. The sample contains some 2.1 million clones, about 93% of which appear only once. The entry originates in a study of shared clonotypes between healthy human individuals. Naive CD8 populations comprised CD45RO-negative cells positively selected for CCR7, excluding terminally differentiated effector memory CD45RA+ cells. This CDR3 has 14 amino acids. After removal of 2 bases from V and 7 bases from J, the junction contained 6 bases not matched to a gene. Looked up from germline, CDR1 is MNHEY and CDR2 is SMNVEV (reference sequence).

The specimen was naive CD8+ T cells from PBMCs. This TCR came from a young man in good health. Some clones in this sample may be carry-over from other donors' samples. This chain connects TRBV27 to TRBJ1-2, with 8 bases fitting TRBD1. DNA for the CDR3: TGTGCCAGCAGTTTAGGGCCAGGGGGCGGTGGCTACACCTTC. It codes for CASSLGPGGGGYTF.